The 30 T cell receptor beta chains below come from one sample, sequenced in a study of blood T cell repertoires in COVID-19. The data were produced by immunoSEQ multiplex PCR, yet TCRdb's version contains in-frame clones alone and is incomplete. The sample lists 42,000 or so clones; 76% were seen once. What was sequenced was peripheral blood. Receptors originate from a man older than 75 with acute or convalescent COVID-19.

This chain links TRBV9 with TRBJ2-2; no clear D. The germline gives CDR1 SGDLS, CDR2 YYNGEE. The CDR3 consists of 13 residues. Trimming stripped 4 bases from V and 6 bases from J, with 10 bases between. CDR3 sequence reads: CASSQTFSGELFF. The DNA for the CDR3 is TGTGCCAGCAGCCAAACTTTCTCCGGGGAGCTGTTTTTT.

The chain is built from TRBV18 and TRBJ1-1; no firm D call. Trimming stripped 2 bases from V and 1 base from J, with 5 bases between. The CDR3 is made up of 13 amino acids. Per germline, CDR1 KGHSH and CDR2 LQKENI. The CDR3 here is CASSPYRNTEAFF. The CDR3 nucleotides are TGTGCCAGCTCACCATACAGGAACACTGAAGCTTTCTTT.

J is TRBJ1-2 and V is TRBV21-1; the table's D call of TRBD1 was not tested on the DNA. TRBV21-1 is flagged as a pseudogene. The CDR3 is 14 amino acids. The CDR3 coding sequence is TGTGCCAGCAGCAAGAAGACAGTCTACTATGGCTACACCTTC. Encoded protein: CASSKKTVYYGYTF.

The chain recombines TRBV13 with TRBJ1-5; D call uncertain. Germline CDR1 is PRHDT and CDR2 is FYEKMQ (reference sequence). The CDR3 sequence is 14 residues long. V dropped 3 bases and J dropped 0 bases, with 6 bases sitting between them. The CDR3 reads CASSFGFSNQPQHF. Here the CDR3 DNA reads TGTGCCAGCAGCTTCGGGTTTAGCAATCAGCCCCAGCATTTT. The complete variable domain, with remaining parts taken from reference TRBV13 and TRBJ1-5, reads AAGVIQSPRHLIKEKRETATLKCYPIPRHDTVYWYQQGPGQDPQFLISFYEKMQSDKGSIPDRFSAQQFSDYHSELNMSSLELGDSALYFCASSFGFSNQPQHFGDGTRLSIL.

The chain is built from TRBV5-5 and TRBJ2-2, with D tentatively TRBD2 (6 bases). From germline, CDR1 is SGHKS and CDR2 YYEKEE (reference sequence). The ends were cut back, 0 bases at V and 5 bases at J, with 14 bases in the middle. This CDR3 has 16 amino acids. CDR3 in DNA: TGTGCCAGCAGCTTGGCCCTGCTGGCGGGGACCGGGGAGCTGTTTTTT. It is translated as CASSLALLAGTGELFF.

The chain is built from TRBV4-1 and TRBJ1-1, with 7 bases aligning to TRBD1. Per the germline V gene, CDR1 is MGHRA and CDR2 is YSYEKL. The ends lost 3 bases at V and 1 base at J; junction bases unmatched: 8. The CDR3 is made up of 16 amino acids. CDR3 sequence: CASSHLPGQRNTEAFF. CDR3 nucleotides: TGCGCCAGCAGCCATCTCCCGGGACAGAGGAACACTGAAGCTTTCTTT.

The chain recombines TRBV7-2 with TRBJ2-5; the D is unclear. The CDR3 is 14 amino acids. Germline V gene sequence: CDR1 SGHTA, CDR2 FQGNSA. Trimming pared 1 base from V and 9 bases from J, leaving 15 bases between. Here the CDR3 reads CASSLEAHEAAQYF. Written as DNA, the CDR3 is TGTGCCAGCAGCTTAGAGGCTCACGAGGCGGCCCAGTACTTC.

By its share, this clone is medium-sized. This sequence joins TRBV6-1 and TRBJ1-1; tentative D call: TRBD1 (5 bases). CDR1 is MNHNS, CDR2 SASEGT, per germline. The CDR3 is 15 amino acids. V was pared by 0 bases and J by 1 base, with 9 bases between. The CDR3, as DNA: TGTGCCAGCAGTGAAGCGGACGGGGGGAACACTGAAGCTTTCTTT. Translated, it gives CASSEADGGNTEAFF.

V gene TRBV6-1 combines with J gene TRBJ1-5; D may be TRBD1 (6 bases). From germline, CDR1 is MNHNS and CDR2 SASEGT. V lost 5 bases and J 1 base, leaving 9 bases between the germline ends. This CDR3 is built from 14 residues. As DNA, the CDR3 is TGTGCCAGCAGTTCAACAGGGAGCAATCAGCCCCAGCATTTT. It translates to CASSSTGSNQPQHF.

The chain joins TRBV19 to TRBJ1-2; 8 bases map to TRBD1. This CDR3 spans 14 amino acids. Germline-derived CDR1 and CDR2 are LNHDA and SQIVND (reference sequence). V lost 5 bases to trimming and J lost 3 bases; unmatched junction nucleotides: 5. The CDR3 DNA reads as TGTGCCAGTAGTCCACTGGGACAGGACTATGGCTACACCTTC. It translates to CASSPLGQDYGYTF.

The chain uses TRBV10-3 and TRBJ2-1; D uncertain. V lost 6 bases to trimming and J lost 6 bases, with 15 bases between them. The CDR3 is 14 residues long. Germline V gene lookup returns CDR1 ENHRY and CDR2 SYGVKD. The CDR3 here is CAIRPKTSLNEQFF. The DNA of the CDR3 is TGTGCCATCAGGCCCAAGACTTCACTCAATGAGCAGTTCTTC.

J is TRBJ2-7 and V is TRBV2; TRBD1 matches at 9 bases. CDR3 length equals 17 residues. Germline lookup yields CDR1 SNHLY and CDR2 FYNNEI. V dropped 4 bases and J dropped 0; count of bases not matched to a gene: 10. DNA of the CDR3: TGTGCCAGCAGTGGGATACCGGGACAGGGTTTCTCCTACGAGCAGTACTTC. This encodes CASSGIPGQGFSYEQYF.

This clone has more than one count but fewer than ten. DNA for the CDR3: TGTGCCTGGAGTGTTCACATACAGACTGAAGCTTTCTTT. It specifies CAWSVHIQTEAFF. The V gene is TRBV30, the J gene TRBJ1-1; no reliable D call. The CDR3 covers 13 residues. CDR1 GTSNPN and CDR2 SVGIG come from the germline V gene (reference sequence). V lost 0 bases and J 5 bases, leaving 10 bases between the germline ends.

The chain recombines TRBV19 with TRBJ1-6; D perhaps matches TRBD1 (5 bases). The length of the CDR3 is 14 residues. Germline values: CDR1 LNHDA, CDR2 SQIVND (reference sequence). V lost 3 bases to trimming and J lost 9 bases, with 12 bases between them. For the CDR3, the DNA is TGTGCCAGTAGTATTGGGGCGGGGACTTCACCCCTCCACTTT. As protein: CASSIGAGTSPLHF.

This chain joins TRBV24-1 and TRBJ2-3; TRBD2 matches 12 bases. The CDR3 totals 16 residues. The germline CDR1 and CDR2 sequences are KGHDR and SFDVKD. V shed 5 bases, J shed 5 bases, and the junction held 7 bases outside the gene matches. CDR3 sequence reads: CATSASSGRAGDTQYF. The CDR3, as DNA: TGTGCCACCAGTGCGTCTAGCGGGAGGGCCGGAGATACGCAGTATTTT.

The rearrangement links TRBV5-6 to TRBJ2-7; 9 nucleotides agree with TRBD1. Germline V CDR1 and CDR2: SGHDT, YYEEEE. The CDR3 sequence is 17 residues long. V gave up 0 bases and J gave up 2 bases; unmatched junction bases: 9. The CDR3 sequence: CASSLVGQGLRTYEQYF. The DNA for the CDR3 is TGTGCCAGCAGCTTGGTGGGACAGGGACTTAGGACCTACGAGCAGTACTTC.

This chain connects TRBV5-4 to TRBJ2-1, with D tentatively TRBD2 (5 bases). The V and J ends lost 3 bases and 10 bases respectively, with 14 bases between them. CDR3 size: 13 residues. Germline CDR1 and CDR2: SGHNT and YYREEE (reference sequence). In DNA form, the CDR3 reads TGTGCCAGCAGCTCGGACTGGGGTGGAGAGCAGTTCTTC. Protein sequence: CASSSDWGGEQFF. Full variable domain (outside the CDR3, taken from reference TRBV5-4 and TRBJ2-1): ETGVTQSPTHLIKTRGQQVTLRCSSQSGHNTVSWYQQALGQGPQFIFQYYREEENGRGNFPPRFSGLQFPNYSSELNVNALELDDSALYLCASSSDWGGEQFFGPGTRLTVL.

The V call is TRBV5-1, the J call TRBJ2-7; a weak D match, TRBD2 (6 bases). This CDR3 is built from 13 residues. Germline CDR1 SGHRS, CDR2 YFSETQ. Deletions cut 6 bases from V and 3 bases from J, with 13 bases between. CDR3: CASKEGTYYEQYF. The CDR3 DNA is TGCGCCAGCAAGGAAGGGACTTACTACGAGCAGTACTTC. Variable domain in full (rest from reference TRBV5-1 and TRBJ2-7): KAGVTQTPRYLIKTRGQQVTLSCSPISGHRSVSWYQQTPGQGLQFLFEYFSETQRNKGNFPGRFSGRQFSNSRSEMNVSTLELGDSALYLCASKEGTYYEQYFGPGTRLTVT.

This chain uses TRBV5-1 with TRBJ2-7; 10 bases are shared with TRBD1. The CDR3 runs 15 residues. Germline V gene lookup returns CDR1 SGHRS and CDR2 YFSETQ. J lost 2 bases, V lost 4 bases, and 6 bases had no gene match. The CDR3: CASSPGGTGAYEQYF. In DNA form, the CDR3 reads TGCGCCAGCAGCCCCGGGGGGACAGGGGCCTACGAGCAGTACTTC.

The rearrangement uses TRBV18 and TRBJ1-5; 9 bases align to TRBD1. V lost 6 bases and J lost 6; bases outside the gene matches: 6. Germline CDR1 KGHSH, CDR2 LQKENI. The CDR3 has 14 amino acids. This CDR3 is CASSRDRATQPQHF. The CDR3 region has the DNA TGTGCCAGCTCTCGGGACAGGGCGACTCAGCCCCAGCATTTT.

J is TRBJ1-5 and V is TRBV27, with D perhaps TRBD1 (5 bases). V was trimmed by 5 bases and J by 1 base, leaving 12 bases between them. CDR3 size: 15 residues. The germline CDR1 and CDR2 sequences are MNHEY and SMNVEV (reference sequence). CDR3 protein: CASSRLGGSNQPQHF. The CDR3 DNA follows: TGTGCCAGCAGTCGCCTGGGGGGAAGCAATCAGCCCCAGCATTTT.

The CDR3 protein is CASSFLTQTSGNYEQYF. CDR3 DNA sequence: TGTGCCAGCAGTTTCCTAACCCAGACTAGCGGTAACTACGAGCAGTACTTC. The chain uses TRBV28 and TRBJ2-7; 9 nucleotides line up with TRBD2. The V segment lost 3 bases and the J segment 3 bases; nucleotides outside the gene matches: 12. Germline lookup yields CDR1 MDHEN and CDR2 SYDVKM. The CDR3 runs 17 residues.

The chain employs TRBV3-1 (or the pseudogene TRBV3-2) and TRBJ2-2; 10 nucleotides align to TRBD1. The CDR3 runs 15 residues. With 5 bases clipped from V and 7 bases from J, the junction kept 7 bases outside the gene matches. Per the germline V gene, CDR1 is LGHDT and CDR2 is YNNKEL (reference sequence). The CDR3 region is CASSDGTGDHGELFF. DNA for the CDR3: TGTGCCAGCAGCGACGGGACAGGGGACCACGGGGAGCTGTTTTTT.

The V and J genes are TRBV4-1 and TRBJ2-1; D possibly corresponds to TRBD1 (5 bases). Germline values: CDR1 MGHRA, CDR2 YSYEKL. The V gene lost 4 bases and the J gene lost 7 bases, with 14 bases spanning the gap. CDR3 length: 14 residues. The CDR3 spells CASSRAGLSNEQFF. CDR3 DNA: TGCGCCAGCAGCCGTGCAGGGCTCTCTAATGAGCAGTTCTTC.

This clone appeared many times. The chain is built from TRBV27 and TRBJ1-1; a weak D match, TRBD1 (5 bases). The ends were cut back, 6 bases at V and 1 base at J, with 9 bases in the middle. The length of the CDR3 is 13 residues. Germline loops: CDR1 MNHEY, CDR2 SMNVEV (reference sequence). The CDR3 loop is CASSSTGNTEAFF. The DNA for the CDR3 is TGTGCCAGCAGCTCCACAGGGAACACTGAAGCTTTCTTT.

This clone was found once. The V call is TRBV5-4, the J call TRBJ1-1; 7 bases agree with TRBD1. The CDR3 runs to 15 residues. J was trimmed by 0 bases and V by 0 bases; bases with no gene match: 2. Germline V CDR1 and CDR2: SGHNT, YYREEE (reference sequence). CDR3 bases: TGTGCCAGCAGCTTGGCGACAGGGATGAACACTGAAGCTTTCTTT. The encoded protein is CASSLATGMNTEAFF. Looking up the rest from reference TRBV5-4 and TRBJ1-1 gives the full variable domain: ETGVTQSPTHLIKTRGQQVTLRCSSQSGHNTVSWYQQALGQGPQFIFQYYREEENGRGNFPPRFSGLQFPNYSSELNVNALELDDSALYLCASSLATGMNTEAFFGQGTRLTVV.

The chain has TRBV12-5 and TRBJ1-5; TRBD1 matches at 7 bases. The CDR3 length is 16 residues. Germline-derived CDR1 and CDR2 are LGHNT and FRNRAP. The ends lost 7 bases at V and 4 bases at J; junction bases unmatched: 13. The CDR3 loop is CASDTRGESRNQPQHF. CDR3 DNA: TGTGCTAGTGACACCAGGGGGGAAAGCCGAAATCAGCCCCAGCATTTT.

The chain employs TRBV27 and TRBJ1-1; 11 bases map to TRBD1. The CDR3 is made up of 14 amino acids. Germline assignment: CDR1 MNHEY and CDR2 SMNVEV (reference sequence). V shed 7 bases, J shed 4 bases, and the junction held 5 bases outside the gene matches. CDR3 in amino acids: CASIQGQGGTEAFF. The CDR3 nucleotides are TGTGCCAGCATCCAGGGACAGGGGGGCACTGAAGCTTTCTTT.

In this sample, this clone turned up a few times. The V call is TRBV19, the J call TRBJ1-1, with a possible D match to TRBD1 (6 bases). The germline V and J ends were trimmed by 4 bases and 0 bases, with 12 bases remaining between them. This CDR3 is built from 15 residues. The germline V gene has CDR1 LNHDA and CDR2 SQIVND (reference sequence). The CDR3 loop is CASSTPQGLNTEAFF. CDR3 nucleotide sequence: TGTGCCAGTAGTACCCCACAGGGATTGAACACTGAAGCTTTCTTT.

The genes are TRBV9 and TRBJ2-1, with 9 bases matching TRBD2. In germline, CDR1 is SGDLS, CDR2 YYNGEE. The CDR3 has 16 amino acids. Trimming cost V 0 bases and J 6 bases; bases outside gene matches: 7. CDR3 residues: CASSVVATSGINEQFF. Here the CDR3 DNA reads TGTGCCAGCAGCGTAGTCGCGACTAGCGGAATCAATGAGCAGTTCTTC.